This record looks at one TCR beta chain sequence and its context. Its specificity is not known. This entry belongs to a study of graft-versus-host responses after intestinal transplantation. Trimming took 0 bases from V and 3 from J, leaving 5 bases between them. This CDR3 is 14 amino acids long. Looked up from germline, CDR1 is KGHSH and CDR2 is LQKENI. Some clones are missing from TCRdb's copy, which holds only in-frame ones; the method was immunoSEQ multiplex PCR. The sample includes some 86,000 clones, about nine tenths seen only once; the top ten take roughly 5.6%. The V gene is TRBV18, the J gene TRBJ2-2; D unclear. The TCR was taken from a human donor who received an intestinal transplant. The source material was unstimulated CD8+ T cells sorted from spleen or lymph node cells, sampled before intestinal transplant. The CDR3 sequence: CASSPPTDTGELFF. For the CDR3, the DNA is TGTGCCAGCTCACCACCTACGGACACCGGGGAGCTGTTTTTT.